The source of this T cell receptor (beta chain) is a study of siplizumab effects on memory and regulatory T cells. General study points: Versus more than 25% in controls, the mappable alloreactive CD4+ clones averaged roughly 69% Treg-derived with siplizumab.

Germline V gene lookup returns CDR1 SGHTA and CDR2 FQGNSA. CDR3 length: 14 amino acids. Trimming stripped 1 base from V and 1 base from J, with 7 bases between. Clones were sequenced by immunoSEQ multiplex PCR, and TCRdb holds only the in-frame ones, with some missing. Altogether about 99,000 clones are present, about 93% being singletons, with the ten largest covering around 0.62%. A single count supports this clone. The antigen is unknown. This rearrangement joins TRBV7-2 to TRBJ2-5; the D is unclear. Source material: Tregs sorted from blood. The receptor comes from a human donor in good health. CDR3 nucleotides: TGTGCCAGCAGCTTAGTGGGGTTCCAAGAGACCCAGTACTTC. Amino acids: CASSLVGFQETQYF.